These 9 T cell receptor beta chains came from one sample sequenced in a study of OX40 agonist ivuxolimab in advanced cancers. Sequenced by immunoSEQ multiplex PCR; TCRdb stores in-frame clones only, minus some. The sample yields some 64,000 clones, about 87% seen once. The source material was CD4+ or CD8+ T cells sorted from blood, sampled in a trial of the OX40 agonist ivuxolimab. The receptors come from an adult with an advanced solid tumor such as melanoma, head and neck, liver or kidney cancer.

This clone showed up just a few times. The chain uses TRBV19 and TRBJ1-1, with D possibly matching TRBD1 (6 bases). The CDR3 consists of 13 residues. Germline V gene sequence: CDR1 LNHDA, CDR2 SQIVND (reference sequence). Between the trimmed V and J ends, which lost 8 bases and 0 bases, there was a span of 10 bases. The CDR3 region has the DNA TGTGCCAGTTCTACAGGGATGAACACTGAAGCTTTCTTT. This encodes CASSTGMNTEAFF.

The V and J genes are TRBV11-2 and TRBJ2-2, with TRBD2 identical over 7 bases. The CDR3 is made up of 16 amino acids. Germline V gene sequence: CDR1 SGHAT, CDR2 FQNNGV. Losses at the gene ends were 5 bases for V and 6 bases for J; bases not matched to a gene: 12. The CDR3 loop is CASSPRTSDLPGELFF. Here the CDR3 DNA reads TGTGCCAGCAGCCCCCGGACTAGTGATTTGCCCGGGGAGCTGTTTTTT.

This rearrangement joins TRBV18 to TRBJ1-5; the match to TRBD1 covers 8 bases. After removal of 3 bases from V and 6 bases from J, the junction contained 1 base not matched to a gene. The CDR3 totals 13 residues. Germline V lookup: CDR1 KGHSH, CDR2 LQKENI. The chain's CDR3 is CASSPDRAQPQHF. The CDR3 DNA follows: TGTGCCAGCTCACCGGACAGGGCTCAGCCCCAGCATTTT.

The chain recombines TRBV2 with TRBJ2-6; no reliable D call. CDR3 length equals 15 residues. Trimming left V 9 bases short and J 0 bases short, with 12 bases between. The germline CDR1 and CDR2 sequences are SNHLY and FYNNEI. In DNA, the CDR3 is TGTGCCAGTACTACCTCTGTCTCTGGGGCCAACGTCCTGACTTTC. As protein: CASTTSVSGANVLTF.

CDR3 protein: CASSYSGNTIYF. CDR3 sequence (DNA): TGTGCCAGCAGTTACTCAGGAAACACCATATATTTT. V is TRBV6-6 and J is TRBJ1-3, with D unclear. Germline lookup yields CDR1 MNHNY and CDR2 SVGAGI (reference sequence). The CDR3 covers 12 residues. V was trimmed by 0 bases and J by 4 bases, leaving 1 base between them.

The rearrangement uses TRBV5-1 and TRBJ2-2, with a tentative D call TRBD1 (6 bases). The CDR3 sequence is 14 residues long. Germline values: CDR1 SGHRS, CDR2 YFSETQ. V lost 0 bases, J lost 6 bases, and 9 bases lay in between. The CDR3 DNA reads as TGCGCCAGCAGCTTGGCCAGGGGTCCCGGGGAGCTGTTTTTT. Translating it yields CASSLARGPGELFF.

V gene TRBV7-3 combines with J gene TRBJ1-6; D is perhaps TRBD1 (5 bases). The CDR3 sequence is 17 residues long. CDR1 is SGHTA and CDR2 is FQGTGA in the germline V gene. Trimming removed 1 base from V and 2 bases from J, with 12 bases in between. The CDR3 DNA reads TGTGCCAGCAGCTTAATGCCCCAGGGACCCTATAATTCACCCCTCCACTTT. It translates to CASSLMPQGPYNSPLHF.

This sequence joins TRBV6-1 and TRBJ2-5, with D possibly matching TRBD1 (6 bases). CDR3 size: 13 residues. The germline V gene encodes CDR1 MNHNS and CDR2 SASEGT. V lost 6 bases and J lost 4, with 12 bases in between. DNA of the CDR3: TGTGCCAGCAGGTTGGGGGCCCTAGAGACCCAGTACTTC. Translated, it gives CASRLGALETQYF.

The V and J genes are TRBV30 and TRBJ2-2; TRBD1 aligns across 7 bases. Germline V gene lookup returns CDR1 GTSNPN and CDR2 SVGIG (reference sequence). The trim removed 6 bases at V and 1 base at J, leaving 2 bases unmatched. The length of the CDR3 is 13 residues. Here the CDR3 reads CACGQVNTGELFF. The DNA of the CDR3 is TGTGCCTGTGGACAGGTGAACACCGGGGAGCTGTTTTTT.